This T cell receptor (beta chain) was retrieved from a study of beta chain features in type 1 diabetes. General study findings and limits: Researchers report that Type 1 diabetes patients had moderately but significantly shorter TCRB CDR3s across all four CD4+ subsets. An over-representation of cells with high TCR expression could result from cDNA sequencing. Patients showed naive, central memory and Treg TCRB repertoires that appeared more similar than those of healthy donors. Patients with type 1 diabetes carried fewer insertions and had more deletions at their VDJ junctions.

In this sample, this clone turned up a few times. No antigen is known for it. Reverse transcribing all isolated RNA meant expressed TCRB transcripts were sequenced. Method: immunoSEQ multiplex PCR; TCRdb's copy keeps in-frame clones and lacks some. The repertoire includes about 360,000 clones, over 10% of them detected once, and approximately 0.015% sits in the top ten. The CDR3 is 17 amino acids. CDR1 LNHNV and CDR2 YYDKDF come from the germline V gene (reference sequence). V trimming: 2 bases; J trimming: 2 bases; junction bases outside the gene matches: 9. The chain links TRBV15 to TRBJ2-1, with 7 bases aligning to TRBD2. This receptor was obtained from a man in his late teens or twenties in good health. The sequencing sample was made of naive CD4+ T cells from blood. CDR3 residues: CATSRSGRLAAYNEQFF. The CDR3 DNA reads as TGTGCCACCAGCAGAAGCGGGCGGCTAGCGGCCTACAATGAGCAGTTCTTC.